The T cell receptor beta chain under discussion was sequenced for a study of molecular identifiers for immune sequencing clone quantification. With V trimmed by 2 bases and J by 0 bases, 5 bases remained unmatched. CDR3 length: 16 amino acids. Germline V gene data show CDR1 as GTSNPN and CDR2 as SVGIG (reference sequence). Naive CD8 T cells, phenotype CD8+CD4-CCR7+CD45RA+, were sorted. Overall study results and limits: Reports indicate spiked Jurkat TCR RNA from one cell could be found among some 980,000 naive cells.

This clonotype has just a few counts. Its target is unknown. TCRdb used MiXCR to reprocess the PCR reads, holding one entry per CDR3 protein. The sample lists approximately 500,000 distinct CDR3 sequences, 25% occurring once. The V call is TRBV30, the J call TRBJ1-3; 9 bases align to TRBD1. The sequence was collected from a human donor in good health. Some libraries in this study had Jurkat cell RNA spiked in. Input material: naive CD8+ T cells from blood, with Jurkat cell RNA spiked in. Subset noted: FACS-sorted CD8+CD4-CCR7+CD45RA+ naive T cells. The DNA of the CDR3 is TGTGCCTGGAGTACATGGGACAGGGCCTCTGGAAACACCATATATTTT. It specifies CAWSTWDRASGNTIYF.